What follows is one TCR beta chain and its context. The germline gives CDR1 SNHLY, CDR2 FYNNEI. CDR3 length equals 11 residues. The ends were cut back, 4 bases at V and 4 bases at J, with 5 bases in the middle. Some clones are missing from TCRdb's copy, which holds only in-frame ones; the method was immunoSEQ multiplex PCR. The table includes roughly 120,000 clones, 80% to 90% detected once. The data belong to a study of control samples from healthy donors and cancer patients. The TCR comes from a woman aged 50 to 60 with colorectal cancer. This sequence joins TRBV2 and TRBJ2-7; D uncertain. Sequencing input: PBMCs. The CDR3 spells CASSVGYEQYF. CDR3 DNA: TGTGCCAGCAGTGTTGGTTACGAGCAGTACTTC.